The present TCR beta chain was sequenced within a study of shared clonotypes between healthy human individuals. Turning to the study itself: CD4 naive and memory got three plates each, CD8 naive two, CD8 memory one.

Regarding this clone: Its antigen is as yet unknown.

Donors were healthy HIV-negative adults without recently reported acute infections or vaccinations. Points from the study as a whole: Compared with clonotypes that all four donors shared, non-shared clonotypes had lower generation probabilities.

This table comes from immunoSEQ multiplex PCR, and its TCRdb copy is limited to in-frame clones, with some not included. The table shows 600,000 to 800,000 clones, with approximately 72% occurring only once. This CDR3 contains 15 residues. V was shortened by 3 bases and J by 2 bases, with 14 bases between the two germline ends. The germline gives CDR1 MNHEY, CDR2 SMNVEV (reference sequence). Sequencing was done on a sample of memory CD4+ T cells sorted from blood. Documented subset: CD45RA-negative fraction. This TCR derives from a woman in her twenties or thirties in good health. The gene calls are TRBV27 and TRBJ2-7; the D gene is possibly TRBD1 (5 bases). The CDR3 region has the DNA TGTGCCAGCAGTTTCCTCCGGCCAGGGACCTACGAGCAGTACTTC. It translates to CASSFLRPGTYEQYF.